The next 18 T cell receptor beta chains were all read from a single sample in a study of OX40 agonist ivuxolimab in advanced cancers. Produced via immunoSEQ multiplex PCR; TCRdb's table is partial and in-frame only. The repertoire holds fewer than 65,000 clones, with about four fifths as singletons. The sample consisted of CD4+ or CD8+ T cells sorted from blood, taken in a trial of the OX40 agonist ivuxolimab. The receptor source for this set is an adult with an advanced solid tumor such as melanoma, head and neck, liver or kidney cancer.

By frequency in the sample, this clone is medium-sized. The chain uses TRBV9 and TRBJ2-5, with D maybe TRBD1 (5 bases). The length of the CDR3 is 13 residues. Germline-derived CDR1 and CDR2 are SGDLS and YYNGEE. Trimming pared 0 bases from V and 4 bases from J, leaving 7 bases between. In nucleotides, the CDR3 is TGTGCCAGCAGCGTAGGGGGCTTAGAGACCCAGTACTTC. Translating it yields CASSVGGLETQYF.

The CDR3 DNA reads as TGTGCCAGCAGCTTATGGACTAGCGGGAGGGAAGAGCAGTACTTC. It is translated as CASSLWTSGREEQYF. V usage is TRBV13 and J usage is TRBJ2-7; 15 bases match TRBD2. There are 15 residues in the CDR3. The germline gives CDR1 PRHDT, CDR2 FYEKMQ (reference sequence). With 2 bases clipped from V and 7 bases from J, the junction kept 3 bases outside the gene matches.

The chain couples TRBV9 to TRBJ2-2; 13 bases fit TRBD2. The germline gives CDR1 SGDLS, CDR2 YYNGEE. The CDR3 extends over 18 amino acids. V gave up 4 bases and J gave up 0 bases; unmatched junction bases: 6. CDR3 bases: TGTGCCAGCAGCACGGGACTAGCGGGGTTTTCGAACACCGGGGAGCTGTTTTTT. It encodes CASSTGLAGFSNTGELFF.

This chain uses TRBV18 with TRBJ2-5; D unresolved. The CDR3 sequence is 17 residues long. The ends were cut back, 3 bases at V and 5 bases at J, with 22 bases in the middle. In germline, CDR1 is KGHSH, CDR2 LQKENI. The CDR3 sequence: CASSPQNSNSKIETQYF. CDR3 in DNA: TGTGCCAGCTCACCTCAGAACTCAAACAGCAAGATTGAGACCCAGTACTTC.

The rearrangement uses TRBV4-2 and TRBJ2-1; D gene uncertain. Trimming removed 0 bases at V and 8 bases at J, with 5 bases between. This CDR3 region has 12 residues. Looked up from germline, CDR1 is LGHNA and CDR2 is YNFKEQ. The DNA for the CDR3 is TGTGCCAGCAGCCAAGAAAGGGATGAGCAGTTCTTC. Protein: CASSQERDEQFF.

V usage is TRBV18 and J usage is TRBJ1-4; possibly TRBD1 for D (5 bases). From germline, CDR1 is KGHSH and CDR2 LQKENI. The V gene lost 3 bases and the J gene lost 6 bases, with 8 bases spanning the gap. This CDR3 comprises 13 residues. Here the CDR3 DNA reads TGTGCCAGCTCACCCCCGGGGGATGAAAAACTGTTTTTT. Encoded protein: CASSPPGDEKLFF.

The gene calls are TRBV11-1 and TRBJ2-2; 9 nucleotides line up with TRBD2. This CDR3 spans 17 amino acids. CDR1 and CDR2 from the germline V gene are SGHAT and FQDESV (reference sequence). Unmatched junction bases numbered 6, after V lost 1 base and J lost 3 bases. In DNA, the CDR3 is TGTGCCAGCAGCTTAGATTTGACTAGCGGTGACACCGGGGAGCTGTTTTTT. It specifies CASSLDLTSGDTGELFF.

The rearrangement joins TRBV9 to TRBJ2-1; D not certain. CDR1 is SGDLS, CDR2 YYNGEE, per germline. The CDR3 sequence is 13 residues long. V dropped 2 bases and J dropped 2 bases, with 5 bases sitting between them. CDR3 nucleotides: TGTGCCAGCAGCGTCTCTACCTACAATGAGCAGTTCTTC. Translating gives CASSVSTYNEQFF.

This clone was seen only a few times. The rearrangement joins TRBV7-3 to TRBJ2-5; D might be TRBD2 (5 bases). V shed 0 bases and J shed 5 bases, with 10 bases lying between them. Germline loops: CDR1 SGHTA, CDR2 FQGTGA. The CDR3 is 14 amino acids. As DNA, the CDR3 is TGTGCCAGCAGCTTAACGCCTACGGGGGAGACCCAGTACTTC. Translation gives CASSLTPTGETQYF.

The chain joins TRBV5-1 to TRBJ2-3, with D possibly called TRBD1 or TRBD2 (5 bases each). The length of the CDR3 is 21 residues. The V gene's germline CDR1 is SGHRS and CDR2 YFSETQ. Trimming took off 0 bases at V and 1 base at J, with 27 bases between the two ends. The CDR3 bases are TGCGCCAGCAGCTTGGCCACGGGTGGGGGATGGGCGTCGATCCGCACAGATACGCAGTATTTT. Protein: CASSLATGGGWASIRTDTQYF.

This clone came up once. The V call is TRBV14, the J call TRBJ2-7; D unclear. The CDR3 spans 16 residues. Germline assignment: CDR1 SGHDN and CDR2 FVKESK. Trimming took 3 bases from V and 0 from J, leaving 15 bases between them. The CDR3 reads CASSHQSLWTSYEQYF. For the CDR3, the DNA is TGTGCCAGCAGCCACCAATCGCTCTGGACCTCCTACGAGCAGTACTTC.

Here the CDR3 reads CASSFSTGNSPLHF. CDR3 bases: TGTGCCAGCAGCTTTTCGACAGGGAATTCACCCCTCCACTTT. The J gene is TRBJ1-6, the V gene TRBV7-9, with 7 bases lining up with TRBD1. CDR3 length: 14 amino acids. Looked up from germline, CDR1 is SEHNR and CDR2 is FQNEAQ (reference sequence). The V gene end was trimmed by 3 bases and the J gene end by 7 bases; junction bases not matched to a gene: 3.

The rearrangement uses TRBV7-2 and TRBJ2-2; 11 bases match TRBD2. The CDR3 extends over 17 amino acids. The germline V gene encodes CDR1 SGHTA and CDR2 FQGNSA. Germline trimming cut 1 base from V and 6 bases from J; bases unmatched to any gene: 7. The chain's CDR3 is CASSLVGTSGGAGELFF. CDR3 DNA sequence: TGTGCCAGCAGCTTAGTAGGGACTAGCGGAGGAGCCGGGGAGCTGTTTTTT.

This CDR3 reads CASSKQGTMNTEAFF. In DNA form, the CDR3 reads TGTGCCAGCAGTAAGCAGGGGACCATGAACACTGAAGCTTTCTTT. V and J are TRBV6-5 and TRBJ1-1; a weak D match, TRBD1 (6 bases). Germline loops: CDR1 MNHEY, CDR2 SVGAGI. Deletions cut 5 bases from V and 0 bases from J, with 13 bases between. This CDR3 is built from 15 residues.

This CDR3 is CASSVLAGSAYNEQFF. CDR3 bases: TGTGCCAGCAGTGTACTAGCGGGAAGCGCCTACAATGAGCAGTTCTTC. This chain connects TRBV6-1 to TRBJ2-1, with 10 bases identical to TRBD2. Germline CDR1 and CDR2: MNHNS and SASEGT. The CDR3 extends over 16 amino acids. V was clipped by 4 bases and J by 2 bases; unmatched bases: 5.

There are a few counts of this clone. The chain is built from TRBV10-3 and TRBJ1-5; 10 nucleotides line up with TRBD1. Germline V gene sequence: CDR1 ENHRY, CDR2 SYGVKD. The CDR3 has 15 amino acids. V dropped 6 bases and J dropped 0; count of bases not matched to a gene: 2. The CDR3 spells CAISGTGDSNQPQHF. The DNA for the CDR3 is TGTGCCATCAGCGGGACAGGGGATAGCAATCAGCCCCAGCATTTT.

The chain is built from TRBV5-4 and TRBJ2-7, with 9 bases identical to TRBD1. V lost 0 bases, J lost 2 bases, and 0 bases stayed unmatched. CDR3 length: 14 amino acids. Germline CDR1 SGHNT, CDR2 YYREEE (reference sequence). CDR3 amino acids: CASSLGDRAYEQYF. The DNA of the CDR3 is TGTGCCAGCAGCTTGGGGGACAGGGCCTACGAGCAGTACTTC.

The chain is built from TRBV18 and TRBJ2-5; 13 nucleotides agree with TRBD2. Trimming took 3 bases from V and 4 from J; bases not matched to a gene: 5. This CDR3 spans 16 amino acids. Looked up from germline, CDR1 is KGHSH and CDR2 is LQKENI. CDR3 DNA: TGTGCCAGCTCACCCCCGGGACTAGCGGGATCAGAGACCCAGTACTTC. It specifies CASSPPGLAGSETQYF.